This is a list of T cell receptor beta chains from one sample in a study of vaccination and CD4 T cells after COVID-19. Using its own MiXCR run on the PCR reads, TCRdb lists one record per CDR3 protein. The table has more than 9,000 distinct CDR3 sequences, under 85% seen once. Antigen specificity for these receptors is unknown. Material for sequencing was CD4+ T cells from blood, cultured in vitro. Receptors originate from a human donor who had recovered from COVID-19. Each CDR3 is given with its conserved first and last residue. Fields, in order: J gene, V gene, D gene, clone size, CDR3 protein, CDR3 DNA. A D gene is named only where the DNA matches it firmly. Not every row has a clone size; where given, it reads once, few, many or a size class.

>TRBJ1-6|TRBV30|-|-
CAWMGMTVSPLHF
TGTGCCTGGATGGGGATGACGGTTTCACCCCTCCACTTT
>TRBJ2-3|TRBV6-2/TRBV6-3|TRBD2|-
CASSYGTSFPDTQYF
TGTGCCAGCAGTTATGGGACTAGCTTTCCAGATACGCAGTATTTT
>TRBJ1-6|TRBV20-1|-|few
CSAPGAGSPLHF
TGCAGTGCGCCGGGCGCGGGTTCACCCCTCCACTTT
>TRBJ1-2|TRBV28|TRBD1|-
CASSLPGTDYGYTF
TGTGCCAGCAGTTTACCCGGGACAGATTATGGCTACACCTTC
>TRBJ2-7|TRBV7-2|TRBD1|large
CASSFAGGLGYEQYF
TGTGCCAGCAGCTTCGCAGGGGGCCTAGGCTACGAGCAGTACTTC
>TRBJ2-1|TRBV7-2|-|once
CASSLLRGQFF
TGTGCCAGCAGCTTACTCCGCGGGCAGTTCTTC
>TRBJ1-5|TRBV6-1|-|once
CASSGSAANSNQPQHF
TGTGCCAGCAGTGGATCGGCAGCTAATAGCAATCAGCCCCAGCATTTT
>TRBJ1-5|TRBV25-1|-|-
CASSPLGGDQPQHF
TGTGCCAGCAGCCCACTCGGGGGGGATCAGCCCCAGCATTTT
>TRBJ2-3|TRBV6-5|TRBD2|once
CASSYSWGGVQPQYF
TGTGCCAGCAGTTACTCGTGGGGGGGGGTCCAGCCCCAGTATTTT
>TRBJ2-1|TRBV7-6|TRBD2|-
CASSLVSGSSYNEQFF
TGTGCCAGCAGCTTAGTTAGCGGGAGCTCCTACAATGAGCAGTTCTTC
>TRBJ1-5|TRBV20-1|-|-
CSAGAVNNQPQHF
TGCAGTGCGGGGGCAGTAAACAATCAGCCCCAGCATTTT
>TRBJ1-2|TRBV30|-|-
CAWSLGNYGYTF
TGTGCCTGGAGTTTAGGAAACTATGGCTACACCTTC
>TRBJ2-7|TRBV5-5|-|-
CASSLERVYEQYF
TGTGCCAGCAGCTTGGAGCGAGTCTACGAGCAGTACTTC
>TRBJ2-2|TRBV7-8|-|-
CASSLVSRVGGELFF
TGTGCCAGCAGCTTAGTATCAAGGGTCGGCGGGGAGCTGTTTTTT
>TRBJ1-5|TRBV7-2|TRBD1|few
CASSPGTVSPGQPQHF
TGTGCCAGCAGCCCCGGGACAGTAAGTCCCGGCCAGCCCCAGCATTTT
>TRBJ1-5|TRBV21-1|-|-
CASSKKGDSNQPQHF
TGTGCCAGCAGCAAGAAGGGGGATTCAAATCAGCCCCAGCATTTT
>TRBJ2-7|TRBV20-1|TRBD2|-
CSAPRSGRGYEQYF
TGCAGTGCCCCCCGCAGCGGGAGGGGCTACGAGCAGTACTTC
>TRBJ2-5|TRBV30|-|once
CAWSTPQGRRETQYF
TGTGCCTGGAGTACTCCACAGGGGAGGAGGGAGACCCAGTACTTC
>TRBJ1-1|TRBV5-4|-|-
CASSGGPGTMNTEAFF
TGTGCCAGCAGCGGGGGGCCGGGGACCATGAACACTGAAGCTTTCTTT
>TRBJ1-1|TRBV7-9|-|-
CASSLARGALNTEAFF
TGTGCCAGCAGCTTAGCGCGGGGGGCACTGAACACTGAAGCTTTCTTT